What follows describes a single T cell receptor (beta chain). The clone's antigen remains unknown. Qualities for individual bases were not recorded, and no much larger clone is one base off. According to the germline V gene (reference sequence), CDR1 reads MNHEY and CDR2 reads SMNVEV. V lost 8 bases and J lost 1 base, and the count of bases not matched to a germline gene is 5. Including cysteine and phenylalanine, the CDR3 has 13 amino acids. Kept here is only the CDR3 DNA, which spans 39 bases and is read in frame from base 1. This specimen belongs to a study of blood T cell repertoires in COVID-19 (dated by TCRdb to 2018 to 2020). Turning to the overall study: Collaborator samples came from the United States, Italy and Spain and covered acute and convalescent phases of COVID-19. The prospective study material was composed of cDNA or gDNA derived from T cells, B-cell-depleted T cells, or PBMCs. Subjects who had been exposed to COVID-19, were actively infected with it, or had recovered from it provided the deeply sampled blood TCRbeta repertoires that made up the dataset. A freely available public database, intended as a resource for researchers studying the immune response to SARS-CoV-2, is where the repertoires were released. The samples were drawn from two sources: the first 160 participants of the ongoing ImmuneRACE study, and 1,000 to 1,500 subjects contributed by 6 global collaborators. The sample metadata nearly always contained a de-identified subject ID, COVID-19 status, age in years and sex. Where HLA class I and class II types were available, the types were taken from metadata supplied by the sample provider, not from assay-based typing. The paper as a whole reports these results and caveats: How much clinical and demographic metadata was included differed by source and by participant, and the metadata was provided uncurated.

At one collaborating source in Seattle, patients were enrolled during active infection and were followed longitudinally through the course of disease. The collaborating institutions used their own protocols to collect whole blood in K2EDTA tubes. For TCRbeta analysis, collaborators shipped samples in one of three forms: frozen whole blood, isolated PBMCs, or DNA extracted from either of those sample types. TCRbeta CDR3 regions were amplified from genomic DNA by means of the immunoSEQ Assay, a bias-controlled multiplex PCR. On the authors' methods: Within the assay, amplification of reference gene primers was used to estimate how many nucleated cells each sample contained. To quantify the absolute abundance of each unique TCRbeta CDR3 rearrangement, sequence reads were collapsed and filtered. For each sample, productive Simpson clonality was calculated as the square root of Simpson's diversity index across productive rearrangements. TCRdb mirrors the immuneACCESS table, restricted to in-frame sequences. Some clones are absent from its copies; in checked studies, under half trace to an unresolved V gene, and the reason for the others is unknown. V and J calls and clone size are as listed in that table; D and trimming were resolved from the DNA. The sample contains roughly 300,000 clones, 84% of them found a single time. About 1.5% of the sample belongs to the ten largest clones.

The chain uses TRBV27 and TRBJ2-7; a stretch of 7 junction bases matches TRBD1. The sequence came from a human donor with COVID-19, enrolled during active disease. The donor label of this sample is uncertain. The material sequenced was peripheral blood. The DNA sequence is as follows: TGTGCCAGCGGACTGACAGGGTCCTACGAGCAGTACTTC. It specifies CASGLTGSYEQYF.